This T cell receptor beta chain was obtained from a study of T-cell reconstitution after alpha-beta-depleted transplantation in children. Unique molecular identifiers tagged the TCRbeta library. Each CDR3 protein is one row after TCRdb ran MiXCR on the PCR reads. The sample consists of hundreds of thousands of distinct CDR3 sequences, roughly 13% of them appearing once. The CDR3 has 13 amino acids. Germline loops: CDR1 SGHNT, CDR2 YYREEE (reference sequence). V lost 4 bases and J lost 7, with 14 bases in between. This chain links TRBV5-4 with TRBJ1-2, with D possibly being TRBD1 (6 bases). Sequenced here: PBMCs, sampled before TCRalphabeta/CD19-depleted stem cell transplant. This clonotype was sampled from a girl aged 2 to 10 with congenital amegakaryocytic thrombocytopenia, due to receive a stem cell transplant. CDR3 sequence reads: CASSLIGQPGYTF. As DNA, the CDR3 is TGTGCCAGCAGCCTCATAGGACAGCCTGGCTACACCTTC.